These 27 T cell receptor beta chains were all obtained from the same sample, sequenced in a study of T cell repertoires in aging, cancer and after chemotherapy. The template was genomic DNA from peripheral blood, not RNA. Multiplex touch-down PCR with TRB-A/B primers amplified rearranged V-D-J TRB sequences. MiXCR, applied by TCRdb to the multiplex PCR reads, yields one record per CDR3 protein. The profile shows about 5,800 distinct CDR3 sequences, 20% to 25% of them singletons. The specimen sequenced was blood. These receptors were obtained from a human donor with a blood cancer.

By frequency in the sample, this clonotype is medium-sized. The gene calls are TRBV30 and TRBJ2-5; possible D gene TRBD2, 6 bases. V dropped 2 bases and J dropped 4 bases, with 14 bases sitting between them. CDR3 length: 14 amino acids. CDR1 is GTSNPN and CDR2 is SVGIG in the germline V gene (reference sequence). The CDR3 DNA is TGTGCCTGGAGTATCAGCGGGCGCGGAGAGACCCAGTACTTC. It codes for CAWSISGRGETQYF.

Relative to its sample, this clonotype is medium-sized (0.01 to 0.1%). The chain joins TRBV6-1 to TRBJ1-2, with a possible D match to TRBD1 (5 bases). CDR1 and CDR2 from the germline V gene are MNHNS and SASEGT. The CDR3 totals 14 residues. V lost 6 bases to trimming and J lost 3 bases, with 14 bases between them. The CDR3 protein is CASRHRFADYGYTF. The CDR3 DNA follows: TGTGCCAGCAGACACAGGTTTGCAGACTATGGCTACACCTTC.

By share of the sample, this clonotype is medium-sized. The chain is built from TRBV29-1 and TRBJ2-1; D is ambiguous. The CDR3 spans 14 residues. Trimming took 5 bases from V and 0 from J, leaving 11 bases between them. CDR1 and CDR2 from the germline V gene are SQVTM and ANQGSEA. CDR3 nucleotide sequence: TGCAGCGTTCTTCCCCACCCCTCCTACAATGAGCAGTTCTTC. This gives the protein CSVLPHPSYNEQFF.

This clonotype ranks as medium-sized. The rearrangement uses TRBV20-1 and TRBJ2-1, with a weak D call TRBD2 (6 bases). V was clipped by 6 bases and J by 3 bases, with 18 bases between them. CDR1 DFQATT and CDR2 SNEGSKA come from the germline V gene (reference sequence). The CDR3 has 15 amino acids. CDR3 nucleotide sequence: TGCAGTGCGGAGGTACCGGGACTGGTCTACAATGAGCAGTTCTTC. Amino acid sequence: CSAEVPGLVYNEQFF.

This clonotype was observed a handful of times. The chain links TRBV11-2 to TRBJ2-1; 8 nucleotides match TRBD2. J gave up 3 bases and V 1 base, and 2 bases lay outside the gene matches. This CDR3 has 15 residues. Germline CDR1 SGHAT, CDR2 FQNNGV. CDR3 in amino acids: CASSLGGRIYNEQFF. In DNA form, the CDR3 reads TGTGCCAGCAGCTTAGGCGGGAGGATCTACAATGAGCAGTTCTTC.

By proportion, this clonotype is medium-sized. Here the CDR3 reads CASSWALTNEQFF. Written as DNA, the CDR3 is TGTGCCAGCAGTTGGGCTCTCACCAATGAGCAGTTCTTC. The V gene is TRBV6-5, the J gene TRBJ2-1; D is unresolved. Trimming shortened V by 4 bases and J by 6 bases, and 10 bases separated the two germline ends. The CDR3 consists of 13 residues. The germline V gene has CDR1 MNHEY and CDR2 SVGAGI.

About this clonotype: This may be a read error, as it is one base from a much larger clone. This sequence joins TRBV6-5 and TRBJ2-1; TRBD1 agrees at 7 bases. CDR3 length equals 15 residues. The germline V gene has CDR1 MNHEY and CDR2 SVGAGI. CDR3 amino acids: CASSYSRQGYNKQFF. CDR3 nucleotides: TGTGCCAGCAGTTACTCGAGACAGGGATACAATAAGCAGTTCTTC.

By frequency in the sample, this clonotype is medium-sized. The chain carries TRBV27 and TRBJ2-6; the D is unclear. CDR1 and CDR2 from the germline V gene are MNHEY and SMNVEV (reference sequence). This CDR3 is built from 16 residues. V shed 3 bases and J shed 0 bases, with 9 bases lying between them. The CDR3 DNA is TGTGCCAGCAGTTTTGGAGATTCCTCTGGGGCCAACGTCCTGACTTTC. Translating gives CASSFGDSSGANVLTF.

This clonotype is categorized as medium-sized. CDR3 bases: TGTGCCAGCAGTCCCTCATCTCGCCCCTTCTATGGCTACACCTTC. This codes for CASSPSSRPFYGYTF. J is TRBJ1-2 and V is TRBV27, with D hard to call. The CDR3 is 15 amino acids. V lost 5 bases to trimming and J lost 4 bases, with 17 bases between them. CDR1 is MNHEY, CDR2 SMNVEV, per germline (reference sequence).

By sample share, this clonotype is medium-sized. This chain connects TRBV10-3 to TRBJ1-1; D unresolved. This CDR3 has 12 amino acids. Germline CDR1 and CDR2: ENHRY and SYGVKD. V lost 6 bases and J 5 bases, leaving 10 bases between the germline ends. The CDR3 DNA reads as TGTGCCATCAGGGCGGGCGATACTGAAGCTTTCTTT. This gives the protein CAIRAGDTEAFF.

By share, this clonotype counts as medium-sized (0.01 to 0.1%). This chain joins TRBV27 and TRBJ2-3, with D possibly being TRBD2 (6 bases). The CDR3 totals 15 residues. V gave up 6 bases and J gave up 5 bases, with 18 bases separating them. Germline CDR1 reads MNHEY; CDR2 reads SMNVEV (reference sequence). In DNA, the CDR3 is TGTGCCAGCAGACCTCGGGGAGGAGTTGAAGATACGCAGTATTTT. Translating it yields CASRPRGGVEDTQYF.

The chain has TRBV10-1 and TRBJ2-7, with D hard to call. The V end was cut by 5 bases, the J end by 5 bases, with 7 bases between. The CDR3 has 11 residues. CDR1 is WNHNN and CDR2 is SYGVQD in the germline V gene (reference sequence). This chain's CDR3 is CASSYGDEQYF. Written as DNA, the CDR3 is TGCGCCAGCAGTTATGGGGACGAGCAGTACTTC.

Relative to its sample, this clonotype is medium-sized. The chain couples TRBV15 to TRBJ2-3; 9 bases agree with TRBD2. Germline CDR1 LNHNV, CDR2 YYDKDF (reference sequence). V shed 0 bases, J shed 2 bases, and the junction held 6 bases outside the gene matches. This CDR3 is 17 amino acids long. The CDR3 DNA follows: TGTGCCACCAGCAGAGATATTGGCGGGGGGGCCACAGATACGCAGTATTTT. It is translated as CATSRDIGGGATDTQYF. The variable domain in full, with the rest retrieved from reference TRBV15 and TRBJ2-3, is DAMVIQNPRYQVTQFGKPVTLSCSQTLNHNVMYWYQQKSSQAPKLLFHYYDKDFNNEADTPDNFQSRRPNTSFCFLDIRSPGLGDTAMYLCATSRDIGGGATDTQYFGPGTRLTVL.

J is TRBJ2-5 and V is TRBV7-2; 8 bases align to TRBD2. V was pared by 8 bases and J by 5 bases, with 13 bases of the junction left unmatched. In germline, CDR1 is SGHTA, CDR2 FQGNSA. This CDR3 is built from 15 residues. The CDR3 DNA is TGTGCCAGCTCTTTAGGCGCGGGGGGCTGGGAGACCCAGTACTTC. It encodes CASSLGAGGWETQYF.

This clonotype is categorized as medium-sized. The chain employs TRBV6-1 and TRBJ2-3; TRBD1 matches 7 bases. CDR3 length equals 13 residues. Germline trimming cut 6 bases from V and 3 bases from J; bases unmatched to any gene: 3. Germline V gene data show CDR1 as MNHNS and CDR2 as SASEGT. CDR3 residues: CASSLTGTDTQYF. Written as DNA, the CDR3 is TGTGCCAGCAGCCTGACAGGGACAGATACGCAGTATTTT.

The chain uses TRBV27 and TRBJ1-1; possible D gene TRBD1, 6 bases. V dropped 2 bases and J dropped 5 bases, with 12 bases sitting between them. Germline V lookup: CDR1 MNHEY, CDR2 SMNVEV (reference sequence). CDR3 length equals 14 residues. CDR3 in DNA: TGTGCCAGCAGTTTAGCCAGGGGAAGGACTGAAGCTTTCTTT. Translation gives CASSLARGRTEAFF.

This clonotype is classed as medium-sized (0.01 to 0.1%). This chain links TRBV13 with TRBJ2-1, with 12 bases matching TRBD2. J was trimmed by 7 bases and V by 0 bases; bases with no gene match: 13. CDR1 is PRHDT and CDR2 is FYEKMQ in the germline V gene (reference sequence). This CDR3 has 19 amino acids. CDR3 bases: TGTGCCAGCAGCTTAGGCGTGCAAGGACTAGCGGGAAACAGTAATGAGCAGTTCTTC. Translating it yields CASSLGVQGLAGNSNEQFF.

The sample holds a few counts of this clonotype. This rearrangement joins TRBV5-1 to TRBJ2-3, with 9 bases aligning to TRBD2. Germline lookup yields CDR1 SGHRS and CDR2 YFSETQ. Unmatched junction bases numbered 1, after V lost 3 bases and J lost 2 bases. CDR3 length: 14 residues. CDR3 nucleotides: TGCGCCAGCAGCTGGACTAGCGCCACAGATACGCAGTATTTT. It specifies CASSWTSATDTQYF.

This clonotype was found a few times. The rearrangement uses TRBV20-1 and TRBJ1-3; 7 positions agree with TRBD1. V lost 6 bases to trimming and J lost 0 bases; unmatched junction nucleotides: 5. This CDR3 is 14 amino acids long. Germline CDR1 reads DFQATT; CDR2 reads SNEGSKA (reference sequence). For the CDR3, the DNA is TGCAGTGCCCCACAGGGGATCTCTGGAAACACCATATATTTT. Encoded protein: CSAPQGISGNTIYF.

Only a few counts were recorded for this clonotype. This rearrangement joins TRBV10-2 to TRBJ2-3, with 10 bases that match TRBD2. The germline V gene has CDR1 WSHSY and CDR2 SAAADI. The CDR3 length is 15 residues. V dropped 9 bases and J dropped 6; count of bases not matched to a gene: 12. The DNA for the CDR3 is TGCGCCAGTAAGTCTAGCGGGAGTATGGCGGATACGCAGTATTTT. This sequence encodes CASKSSGSMADTQYF.

This clonotype is medium-sized within its sample. The chain recombines TRBV27 with TRBJ2-3; 11 bases match TRBD2. The junction had 9 bases not matched to a gene; V was cut back by 3 bases and J by 1 base. The CDR3 runs 18 residues. CDR1 is MNHEY, CDR2 SMNVEV, per germline (reference sequence). CDR3 loop: CASSFGIAGGPGTDTQYF. The DNA of the CDR3 is TGTGCCAGCAGTTTTGGGATAGCGGGGGGGCCGGGCACAGATACGCAGTATTTT.

This clonotype was found a few times. The V gene is TRBV20-1, the J gene TRBJ2-1; D is perhaps TRBD2 (5 bases). CDR1 is DFQATT, CDR2 SNEGSKA, per germline (reference sequence). The V end was cut by 6 bases, the J end by 0 bases, with 15 bases between. This CDR3 has 15 residues. This chain's CDR3 is CSAEGRGVSYNEQFF. CDR3 coding DNA: TGCAGTGCCGAGGGCCGGGGAGTCTCCTACAATGAGCAGTTCTTC.

By share, this clonotype ranks as medium-sized. The chain has TRBV6-1 and TRBJ1-1; no reliable D call. The CDR3 totals 15 residues. Germline V CDR1 and CDR2: MNHNS, SASEGT. Deletions cut 4 bases from V and 0 bases from J, with 12 bases between. DNA for the CDR3: TGTGCCAGCAGTGGCCTGGGCGTTGTGAACACTGAAGCTTTCTTT. It specifies CASSGLGVVNTEAFF.

In this sample, this clonotype is medium-sized. The gene calls are TRBV27 and TRBJ2-7; 9 bases are a match to TRBD2. The CDR3 contains 12 residues. The germline V gene encodes CDR1 MNHEY and CDR2 SMNVEV (reference sequence). With V trimmed by 8 bases and J by 6 bases, 5 bases remained unmatched. CDR3: CASSKTSGEQYF. The CDR3 nucleotides are TGTGCCAGCTCTAAGACTAGCGGCGAGCAGTACTTC.

V is TRBV20-1 and J is TRBJ1-1; 7 nucleotides line up with TRBD1. The trim removed 5 bases at V and 5 bases at J, leaving 5 bases unmatched. CDR3 length equals 12 residues. The germline gives CDR1 DFQATT, CDR2 SNEGSKA (reference sequence). CDR3 protein: CSAGTVGTEAFF. Written as DNA, the CDR3 is TGCAGTGCTGGGACAGTCGGGACTGAAGCTTTCTTT.

This clonotype has a single count. The V call is TRBV6-5, the J call TRBJ2-5, with 16 bases that match TRBD2. In germline, CDR1 is MNHEY, CDR2 SVGAGI. This CDR3 spans 15 amino acids. J was trimmed by 5 bases and V by 8 bases; bases with no gene match: 5. CDR3 in amino acids: CASRGTSGGAETQYF. The DNA for the CDR3 is TGTGCCAGCCGCGGGACTAGCGGGGGGGCGGAGACCCAGTACTTC.

This clonotype is medium-sized by share. CDR3 sequence reads: CASSYREGEILNTEAFF. CDR3 coding DNA: TGTGCCAGCAGTTACCGTGAAGGGGAAATTTTGAACACTGAAGCTTTCTTT. V usage is TRBV6-5 and J usage is TRBJ1-1; TRBD1 is a possible D gene (5 bases). Trimming pared 2 bases from V and 0 bases from J, leaving 16 bases between. The CDR3 totals 17 residues. From germline, CDR1 is MNHEY and CDR2 SVGAGI.